This T cell receptor (beta chain) stems from a study of cytomegalovirus exposure and HLA in healthy donors. Trimming cost V 0 bases and J 2 bases; bases outside gene matches: 7. The germline gives CDR1 SGHRS, CDR2 YFSETQ. This CDR3 contains 16 residues. Worth noting for this clone: Other nucleotide sequences in the sample specify the same CDR3.

Generated by immunoSEQ multiplex PCR, the TCRdb table keeps only in-frame clones and is missing some. The table shows approximately 270,000 clones, with about 86% occurring only once. The chain employs TRBV5-1 and TRBJ2-7; 8 bases agree with TRBD1. What was sequenced was PBMCs. The sequence was collected from a woman aged 18-29 years in good health and CMV-seronegative. The chain's CDR3 is CASSLGRDRLTYEQYF. The CDR3 nucleotides read TGCGCCAGCAGCTTGGGACGGGACAGGTTAACCTACGAGCAGTACTTC.